One and the same sample provided the 26 T cell receptor beta chains below, sequenced in a study of T cell clonotyping in hematopoietic cell transplantation (dated by TCRdb to the early 2020s). The label giving this sample's time point can be read as: recipient sample about 28 days before transplant, after cytoreduction. Library preparation used the immunoSEQ multiplex PCR assay. TCRdb carries this immuneACCESS record with in-frame sequences only. Its versions omit some clonotypes, under half of them owing to an unresolved V gene in the studies checked, with the rest unexplained. The sample table lists around 40,000 clones, over 85% of them with a count of one. Jointly, the top ten make up around 1.6% of the sample. This sample comprised peripheral blood mononuclear cells, obtained before stem cell transplant. These receptors were taken from a man between 35 and 55 years old with chronic myeloid leukemia. Some clones in this sample may be carry-over from other donors' samples.

The chain recombines TRBV14 with TRBJ1-6; D remains unclear. This CDR3 has 13 amino acids. Deletions cut 4 bases from V and 10 bases from J, with 11 bases between. Germline CDR1 is SGHDN and CDR2 is FVKESK. The CDR3 coding sequence is TGTGCCAGCAGCCCCTTCGACGGGTCACCCCTCCACTTT. Translation gives CASSPFDGSPLHF.

V usage is TRBV5-4 and J usage is TRBJ2-6; D uncertain. Deletions cut 4 bases from V and 0 bases from J, with 14 bases between. CDR1 and CDR2 from the germline V gene are SGHNT and YYREEE (reference sequence). The CDR3 is made up of 17 amino acids. CDR3 residues: CASSVRRYLSGANVLTF. In DNA, the CDR3 is TGTGCCAGCAGCGTTCGTAGGTACCTCTCTGGGGCCAACGTCCTGACTTTC.

DNA for the CDR3: TGTGCCATCCAGTCCACTAGCGGGGTCACAGATACGCAGTATTTT. It yields the protein CAIQSTSGVTDTQYF. V and J are TRBV10-3 and TRBJ2-3; 10 bases fit TRBD2. The CDR3 contains 15 residues. V trimming: 8 bases; J trimming: 2 bases; junction bases outside the gene matches: 7. CDR1 is ENHRY and CDR2 is SYGVKD in the germline V gene.

The J gene is TRBJ1-1, the V gene TRBV6-4; 7 bases line up with TRBD1. This CDR3 contains 13 residues. V lost 6 bases, J lost 5 bases, and 6 bases stayed unmatched. Germline CDR1 reads MRHNA; CDR2 reads SNTAGT. The CDR3 sequence: CASRQTGRTEAFF. The DNA for the CDR3 is TGTGCCAGCAGACAGACAGGGAGGACTGAAGCTTTCTTT.

This clone is a singleton in its sample. The chain uses TRBV4-3 and TRBJ1-1; D call uncertain. Trimming left V 0 bases short and J 3 bases short, with 14 bases between. Germline V CDR1 and CDR2: LGHNA, YSLEER. The CDR3 has 16 amino acids. DNA of the CDR3: TGCGCCAGCAGCCAAGAAGAATTCGAGGTGGACACTGAAGCTTTCTTT. Encoded protein: CASSQEEFEVDTEAFF.

The V gene is TRBV7-3, the J gene TRBJ1-1, with D unclear. Trimming took 6 bases from V and 1 from J, leaving 12 bases between them. CDR3 size: 14 residues. Germline values: CDR1 SGHTA, CDR2 FQGTGA. The CDR3 protein is CASSSVGSNTEAFF. The CDR3 coding sequence is TGTGCCAGCAGTTCGGTTGGGTCGAACACTGAAGCTTTCTTT.

This sequence joins TRBV28 and TRBJ1-3; a weak D match, TRBD1 (5 bases). V was trimmed by 7 bases and J by 8 bases, leaving 15 bases between them. Per the germline V gene, CDR1 is MDHEN and CDR2 is SYDVKM. The CDR3 extends over 13 amino acids. Here the CDR3 reads CASTPGGEDTIYF. The CDR3 DNA is TGTGCCAGCACCCCGGGGGGGGAAGACACCATATATTTT.

The chain combines TRBV7-2 with TRBJ1-3; TRBD1 matches at 7 bases. The junction had 17 bases not matched to a gene; V was cut back by 5 bases and J by 4 bases. The CDR3 is made up of 18 amino acids. Per the germline V gene, CDR1 is SGHTA and CDR2 is FQGNSA. CDR3 DNA sequence: TGTGCCAGCAGCACTAGAGGGGGAGGGGGCGCTGAAGGAAACACCATATATTTT. It specifies CASSTRGGGGAEGNTIYF.

V is TRBV29-1 and J is TRBJ2-3; 12 nucleotides align to TRBD1. Per the germline V gene, CDR1 is SQVTM and CDR2 is ANQGSEA. This CDR3 has 15 amino acids. After removal of 3 bases from V and 3 bases from J, the junction contained 4 bases not matched to a gene. This chain's CDR3 is CSVDGTGGGTDTQYF. CDR3 DNA: TGCAGCGTTGACGGGACAGGGGGCGGGACAGATACGCAGTATTTT.

The chain employs TRBV27 and TRBJ2-7; D uncertain. The V gene lost 5 bases and the J gene lost 4 bases, with 9 bases spanning the gap. Germline CDR1 MNHEY, CDR2 SMNVEV (reference sequence). The CDR3 runs 12 residues. The CDR3 sequence is CASSHGPYEQYF. The CDR3 nucleotides read TGTGCCAGCAGTCATGGTCCTTACGAGCAGTACTTC.

The rearrangement joins TRBV19 to TRBJ2-3; 12 bases line up with TRBD2. V lost 5 bases to trimming and J lost 2 bases; unmatched junction nucleotides: 5. The CDR3 is 16 amino acids. Germline V gene lookup returns CDR1 LNHDA and CDR2 SQIVND (reference sequence). CDR3 in amino acids: CASSPRLAGDTDTQYF. DNA for the CDR3: TGTGCCAGTAGTCCACGACTAGCGGGGGACACAGATACGCAGTATTTT.

The rearrangement joins TRBV9 to TRBJ2-1, with 10 bases lining up with TRBD1. Germline CDR1 is SGDLS and CDR2 is YYNGEE. Trimming took 2 bases from V and 2 from J; bases not matched to a gene: 1. The CDR3 loop spans 15 amino acids. The CDR3 spells CASSVGQGAYNEQFF. The CDR3, as DNA: TGTGCCAGCAGCGTCGGACAGGGGGCCTACAATGAGCAGTTCTTC. Based on the CDR3 plus reference TRBV9 and TRBJ2-1, the full variable domain is DSGVTQTPKHLITATGQRVTLRCSPRSGDLSVYWYQQSLDQGLQFLIQYYNGEERAKGNILERFSAQQFPDLHSELNLSSLELGDSALYFCASSVGQGAYNEQFFGPGTRLTVL.

The rearrangement links TRBV19 to TRBJ1-6; perhaps TRBD1 as D (5 bases). Looked up from germline, CDR1 is LNHDA and CDR2 is SQIVND (reference sequence). Trimming shortened V by 3 bases and J by 10 bases, and 13 bases separated the two germline ends. The CDR3 has 14 residues. The CDR3 DNA reads TGTGCCAGTAGTATGGGAGGGGCTGGATCACCCCTCCACTTT. As protein: CASSMGGAGSPLHF.

This chain connects TRBV5-1 to TRBJ1-6; possible D gene TRBD1, 5 bases. Germline lookup yields CDR1 SGHRS and CDR2 YFSETQ. V lost 6 bases, J lost 7 bases, and 17 bases lay in between. The CDR3 covers 15 residues. The CDR3 reads CASKEFGGTNSPLHF. The CDR3 DNA sequence: TGCGCCAGCAAGGAGTTTGGGGGAACCAATTCACCCCTCCACTTT.

The chain employs TRBV25-1 and TRBJ2-1, with D perhaps TRBD2 (6 bases). There are 15 residues in the CDR3. Trimming pared 10 bases from V and 4 bases from J, leaving 20 bases between. Germline assignment: CDR1 MGHDK and CDR2 SYGVNS. The CDR3 DNA follows: TGTGCCACCCAGGGCAATCTCGGGACTTACAATGAGCAGTTCTTC. Translating gives CATQGNLGTYNEQFF. Combining the CDR3 with reference TRBV25-1 and TRBJ2-1 gives the whole variable domain EADIYQTPRYLVIGTGKKITLECSQTMGHDKMYWYQQDPGMELHLIHYSYGVNSTEKGDLSSESTVSRIRTEHFPLTLESARPSHTSQYLCATQGNLGTYNEQFFGPGTRLTVL.

The table lists this clone with a count of one. The chain joins TRBV9 to TRBJ1-1; 9 bases are shared with TRBD1. V lost 4 bases and J lost 4; bases outside the gene matches: 5. The germline CDR1 and CDR2 sequences are SGDLS and YYNGEE. CDR3 size: 14 residues. This CDR3 reads CASSPLTGGTEAFF. DNA for the CDR3: TGTGCCAGCAGCCCCTTGACAGGGGGCACTGAAGCTTTCTTT. The complete variable domain, with remaining parts taken from reference TRBV9 and TRBJ1-1, reads DSGVTQTPKHLITATGQRVTLRCSPRSGDLSVYWYQQSLDQGLQFLIQYYNGEERAKGNILERFSAQQFPDLHSELNLSSLELGDSALYFCASSPLTGGTEAFFGQGTRLTVV.

The gene calls are TRBV29-1 and TRBJ2-7, with 7 bases identical to TRBD1. Germline CDR1 and CDR2: SQVTM and ANQGSEA. This CDR3 comprises 12 residues. The V and J ends lost 5 bases and 1 base, in that order; junction bases with no gene match: 2. The CDR3 DNA is TGCAGCGTTTTGACAGGGTCCTACGAGCAGTACTTC. Protein product: CSVLTGSYEQYF.

V usage is TRBV18 and J usage is TRBJ1-1; D unresolved. With 2 bases removed from V and 1 base from J, the gap between germline ends came to 8 bases. This CDR3 region has 14 residues. CDR1 and CDR2 from the germline V gene are KGHSH and LQKENI. The CDR3 bases are TGTGCCAGCTCACCAAGGTTGGCGAACACTGAAGCTTTCTTT. Its translation is CASSPRLANTEAFF.

The genes are TRBV7-2 and TRBJ2-3; D gene ambiguous. V lost 7 bases and J 2 bases, leaving 10 bases between the germline ends. This CDR3 contains 13 residues. CDR1 SGHTA and CDR2 FQGNSA come from the germline V gene. CDR3 sequence reads: CASTRSITDTQYF. In DNA form, the CDR3 reads TGTGCCAGCACTCGATCGATCACAGATACGCAGTATTTT.

The chain recombines TRBV28 with TRBJ1-2; 9 nucleotides agree with TRBD1. Germline values: CDR1 MDHEN, CDR2 SYDVKM. The V segment lost 4 bases and the J segment 8 bases; nucleotides outside the gene matches: 2. CDR3 length: 12 residues. The CDR3, as DNA: TGTGCCAGCAGTTGGACAGGGGAAGGCTACACCTTC. Residues: CASSWTGEGYTF.

The rearrangement joins TRBV25-1 to TRBJ2-1; no definite D call. V was trimmed by 3 bases and J by 9 bases, leaving 3 bases between them. In germline, CDR1 is MGHDK, CDR2 SYGVNS. This CDR3 has 10 amino acids. CDR3 residues: CASSEAEQFF. Here the CDR3 DNA reads TGTGCCAGCAGTGAGGCTGAGCAGTTCTTC.

CDR3 amino acids: CASSVGTSDSYEQYF. The DNA for the CDR3 is TGTGCCAGCAGCGTCGGGACTAGCGACTCCTACGAGCAGTACTTC. This chain connects TRBV9 to TRBJ2-7; 10 bases map to TRBD2. With 2 bases clipped from V and 0 bases from J, the junction kept 2 bases outside the gene matches. CDR1 and CDR2 (germline): SGDLS, YYNGEE. This CDR3 region has 15 residues. Full variable domain (missing parts from reference TRBV9 and TRBJ2-7): DSGVTQTPKHLITATGQRVTLRCSPRSGDLSVYWYQQSLDQGLQFLIQYYNGEERAKGNILERFSAQQFPDLHSELNLSSLELGDSALYFCASSVGTSDSYEQYFGPGTRLTVT.

The CDR3 bases are TGTGCCAGCTCACCACGCGACAGGGTCTACGAGCAGTACTTC. Amino acid sequence: CASSPRDRVYEQYF. The chain couples TRBV18 to TRBJ2-7; TRBD1 matches at 7 bases. CDR1 is KGHSH, CDR2 LQKENI, per germline. With 1 base clipped from V and 3 bases from J, the junction kept 3 bases outside the gene matches. The CDR3 sequence is 14 residues long. Full variable domain (remainder filled in from reference TRBV18 and TRBJ2-7): NAGVMQNPRHLVRRRGQEARLRCSPMKGHSHVYWYRQLPEEGLKFMVYLQKENIIDESGMPKERFSAEFPKEGPSILRIQQVVRGDSAAYFCASSPRDRVYEQYFGPGTRLTVT.

This sequence joins TRBV6-1 and TRBJ2-7; tentatively, D is TRBD1 (6 bases). Germline assignment: CDR1 MNHNS and CDR2 SASEGT. The ends were cut back, 6 bases at V and 1 base at J, with 10 bases in the middle. CDR3 length: 13 amino acids. Here the CDR3 DNA reads TGTGCCAGCAGAAGGGACACTTCCTACGAGCAGTACTTC. Translated, it gives CASRRDTSYEQYF.

The gene calls are TRBV14 and TRBJ2-1; D is uncertain. The CDR3 runs 13 residues. Between the trimmed V and J ends, which lost 4 bases and 5 bases, there was a span of 9 bases. Germline lookup yields CDR1 SGHDN and CDR2 FVKESK. This CDR3 is CASSPGRNNEQFF. The CDR3 DNA reads TGTGCCAGCAGCCCCGGACGAAACAATGAGCAGTTCTTC.

The CDR3 loop is CASSLTLFQGLNTEAFF. The CDR3 coding sequence is TGTGCCAGTAGTCTCACCCTTTTCCAGGGGTTGAACACTGAAGCTTTCTTT. The chain is built from TRBV19 and TRBJ1-1, with a tentative D call TRBD1 (6 bases). Germline V lookup: CDR1 LNHDA, CDR2 SQIVND (reference sequence). This CDR3 has 17 residues. V was shortened by 5 bases and J by 0 bases, with 19 bases between the two germline ends.